The next 24 T cell receptor beta chains were all read from a single sample in a study of T cell repertoires in cytomegalovirus infection. TCRdb used MiXCR to reprocess the reads, holding one entry per CDR3 protein. This table holds about 740,000 distinct CDR3 sequences, 35% to 45% found once. Sequenced material: PBMCs. These receptor sequences come from a human donor in good health (CMV status not recorded). Some clones in this sample may be carry-over from other donors' samples.

This clonotype has just a few counts. The gene calls are TRBV6-1 and TRBJ1-2; D call uncertain. CDR1 and CDR2 (germline): MNHNS, SASEGT. V was trimmed by 0 bases and J by 7 bases, leaving 9 bases between them. CDR3 length: 13 amino acids. DNA for the CDR3: TGTGCCAGCAGTGAAGCGCTCGAACGTGGCTACACCTTC. It specifies CASSEALERGYTF.

This clonotype was recorded a few times. The chain couples TRBV6-4 to TRBJ1-6; D unclear. Germline V gene sequence: CDR1 MRHNA, CDR2 SNTAGT. The CDR3 is made up of 13 amino acids. V lost 3 bases and J 8 bases, leaving 8 bases between the germline ends. The CDR3 reads CASSEGRDSPLHF. The CDR3 DNA follows: TGTGCCAGCAGTGAAGGAAGGGATTCACCCCTCCACTTT.

This clonotype turned up a few times. The chain employs TRBV7-8 and TRBJ1-5; perhaps TRBD1 as D (6 bases). V lost 4 bases to trimming and J lost 3 bases, with 13 bases between them. Germline CDR1 SGHVS, CDR2 FQNEAQ. This CDR3 has 15 residues. The CDR3 coding sequence is TGTGCCAGCAGCTACACCGACAGGTCCAATCAGCCCCAGCATTTT. It codes for CASSYTDRSNQPQHF.

This clonotype appeared once. This chain uses TRBV20-1 with TRBJ2-7; 8 nucleotides match TRBD1. The CDR3 has 15 residues. Looked up from germline, CDR1 is DFQATT and CDR2 is SNEGSKA (reference sequence). The V segment lost 3 bases and the J segment 1 base; nucleotides outside the gene matches: 8. The CDR3 bases are TGCAGTGCTAGCTCGACTTGGACAGGGTCCTACGAGCAGTACTTC. Translation gives CSASSTWTGSYEQYF.

V and J are TRBV7-1 and TRBJ2-3; possibly TRBD2 for D (7 bases). TRBV7-1 is noted as an ORF with a role that remains uncertain. The CDR3 extends over 17 amino acids. V was trimmed by 7 bases and J by 8 bases, leaving 28 bases between them. The DNA of the CDR3 is TGTGCCAGCATACCGGACGGAAGCGGGACACCCTTTAGTACGCAGTATTTT. It yields the protein CASIPDGSGTPFSTQYF.

As to this clonotype: Mismatch with germline at one junction end may stem from a read error. The chain joins TRBV27 to TRBJ2-1; the D is unclear. Germline V lookup: CDR1 MNHEY, CDR2 SMNVEV (reference sequence). This CDR3 comprises 13 residues. The CDR3 loop is CASKDGSYNEQLF. Written as DNA, the CDR3 is TGTGCCAGCAAGGATGGGTCCTACAATGAGCAGTTATTC.

This clonotype came up a few times. The chain links TRBV20-1 to TRBJ1-4; D might be TRBD1 (5 bases). The CDR3 runs to 13 residues. CDR1 is DFQATT and CDR2 is SNEGSKA in the germline V gene (reference sequence). V gave up 7 bases and J gave up 3 bases, with 12 bases separating them. CDR3 sequence reads: CSGDRGSNEKLFF. The CDR3 region has the DNA TGCAGTGGGGATAGGGGATCTAATGAAAAACTGTTTTTT.

Here the CDR3 DNA reads TGTGCCAGCAGCCGGCCGTTAGGAAACACCATATATTTT. Translation gives CASSRPLGNTIYF. The chain recombines TRBV28 with TRBJ1-3; the D is unclear. The CDR3 has 13 amino acids. Germline V gives CDR1 MDHEN, CDR2 SYDVKM. V was trimmed by 6 bases and J by 4 bases, leaving 10 bases between them.

The chain couples TRBV7-9 to TRBJ2-1, with a tentative D call TRBD1 (6 bases). Germline V gene data show CDR1 as SEHNR and CDR2 as FQNEAQ (reference sequence). This CDR3 comprises 13 residues. Trimming pared 1 base from V and 9 bases from J, leaving 10 bases between. The CDR3 coding sequence is TGTGCCAGCAGCTTAGGCAGGGGCGTTGAGCAGTTCTTC. Its protein product is CASSLGRGVEQFF.

Notes on this clonotype: A much larger clone is a single base away; this may be a read error. The V call is TRBV7-2, the J call TRBJ1-1; 9 bases fit TRBD1. The germline V gene has CDR1 SGHTA and CDR2 FQGNSA. CDR3 length equals 14 residues. The DNA for the CDR3 is TGTGCCAGCAGCCTACAGGGGGCACGCACTGAAGCTTACTTT. It is translated as CASSLQGARTEAYF. Complete variable domain (other parts from reference TRBV7-2 and TRBJ1-1): GAGVSQSPSNKVTEKGKDVELRCDPISGHTALYWYRQSLGQGLEFLIYFQGNSAPDKSGLPSDRFSAERTGGSVSTLTIQRTQQEDSAVYLCASSLQGARTEAYFGQGTRLTVV.

This clonotype was seen at least ten times. The CDR3 spells CASSVGDRGYEQYF. The CDR3 DNA reads as TGTGCCAGCAGCGTAGGGGACAGGGGTTACGAGCAGTACTTC. The chain has TRBV11-2 and TRBJ2-7; 10 nucleotides agree with TRBD1. There are 14 residues in the CDR3. Germline loops: CDR1 SGHAT, CDR2 FQNNGV. The ends lost 5 bases at V and 4 bases at J; junction bases unmatched: 5.

This clonotype was recorded a few times. This chain uses TRBV6-1 with TRBJ2-7; a weak D match, TRBD2 (7 bases). The CDR3 is made up of 15 amino acids. Deletions cut 6 bases from V and 4 bases from J, with 19 bases between. Germline V lookup: CDR1 MNHNS, CDR2 SASEGT. The CDR3 DNA follows: TGTGCCAGCAGCGTTAGCGGCGGGGGCAAGTACGAGCAGTACTTC. Translated: CASSVSGGGKYEQYF.

The genes are TRBV19 and TRBJ2-7, with 10 positions matching TRBD1. This CDR3 has 14 amino acids. Germline V gene lookup returns CDR1 LNHDA and CDR2 SQIVND (reference sequence). With 7 bases clipped from V and 5 bases from J, the junction kept 8 bases outside the gene matches. The CDR3 sequence: CASKHGDRGHEQYF. In DNA, the CDR3 is TGTGCCAGTAAGCATGGGGACAGGGGCCACGAGCAGTACTTC.

This clonotype was found a few times. The rearrangement uses TRBV28 and TRBJ2-1; D assignment may be TRBD1 or TRBD2 (5 bases each). The ends were cut back, 4 bases at V and 7 bases at J, with 14 bases in the middle. Germline-derived CDR1 and CDR2 are MDHEN and SYDVKM. This CDR3 has 14 amino acids. Here the CDR3 DNA reads TGTGCCAGCAGTTCGGGGCCCCTATTTAATGAGCAGTTCTTC. This encodes CASSSGPLFNEQFF.

The chain has TRBV27 and TRBJ1-6; tentative D call: TRBD1 (6 bases). Trimming took off 4 bases at V and 0 bases at J, with 16 bases between the two ends. The germline V gene encodes CDR1 MNHEY and CDR2 SMNVEV (reference sequence). The CDR3 is made up of 18 amino acids. In DNA, the CDR3 is TGTGCCAGCAGTTACAAGGGACAAAGTTACTCCTATAATTCACCCCTCCACTTT. Its translation: CASSYKGQSYSYNSPLHF.

A word on this clonotype: This may be a read error: a much more frequent sequence differs by one nucleotide. The rearrangement uses TRBV7-2 and TRBJ1-1; 9 bases are a match to TRBD1. Germline lookup yields CDR1 SGHTA and CDR2 FQGNSA. The CDR3 sequence is 16 residues long. This CDR3 is CAGSSRGQGLNTEAFF. The CDR3, as DNA: TGTGCCGGCAGCTCAAGAGGACAGGGGCTAAACACTGAAGCTTTCTTT. The complete variable domain, with remaining parts taken from reference TRBV7-2 and TRBJ1-1, reads GAGVSQSPSNKVTEKGKDVELRCDPISGHTALYWYRQSLGQGLEFLIYFQGNSAPDKSGLPSDRFSAERTGGSVSTLTIQRTQQEDSAVYLCAGSSRGQGLNTEAFFGQGTRLTVV.

This chain uses TRBV27 with TRBJ2-2; no clear D gene. This CDR3 has 14 amino acids. Germline V gene sequence: CDR1 MNHEY, CDR2 SMNVEV (reference sequence). V gave up 5 bases and J gave up 5 bases, with 12 bases separating them. The CDR3 loop reads CASSPRTGTGELFF. The DNA for the CDR3 is TGTGCCAGCAGTCCCCGGACGGGTACCGGGGAGCTGTTTTTT.

The chain carries TRBV10-3 and TRBJ2-7; 10 nucleotides line up with TRBD1. The CDR3 runs 15 residues. Germline V gene lookup returns CDR1 ENHRY and CDR2 SYGVKD. Trimming at V came to 6 bases and at J to 0 bases, leaving 5 bases not matched to a gene. The CDR3 DNA follows: TGTGCCATCAGCCTGGACAGGGGGAGCTCCTACGAGCAGTACTTC. It codes for CAISLDRGSSYEQYF.

This rearrangement joins TRBV4-2 to TRBJ2-2, with 8 bases that match TRBD2. The V segment lost 0 bases and the J segment 1 base; nucleotides outside the gene matches: 4. This CDR3 spans 17 amino acids. The germline gives CDR1 LGHNA, CDR2 YNFKEQ. The CDR3 region has the DNA TGTGCCAGCAGCCAAGATGAGAGCGGGGGGAACACCGGGGAGCTGTTTTTT. As protein: CASSQDESGGNTGELFF.

Note on this clonotype: The junction departs from germline at one end; a sequencing error may be responsible. The chain combines TRBV19 with TRBJ1-1, with D perhaps matching TRBD1 (6 bases). The germline V gene encodes CDR1 LNHDA and CDR2 SQIVND (reference sequence). The CDR3 length is 10 residues. The CDR3 reads CGTGNTEDFF. The CDR3 bases are TGTGGAACAGGGAACACTGAAGATTTCTTT.

This clonotype was recorded at least ten times. The chain carries TRBV7-2 and TRBJ1-2; D is unresolved. V shed 1 base and J shed 8 bases, with 2 bases lying between them. The CDR3 is made up of 10 amino acids. The germline gives CDR1 SGHTA, CDR2 FQGNSA. The CDR3 loop reads CASSLGGYTF. The CDR3 DNA reads as TGTGCCAGCAGCTTAGGAGGCTACACCTTC. The full variable domain, completed using reference TRBV7-2 and TRBJ1-2, is GAGVSQSPSNKVTEKGKDVELRCDPISGHTALYWYRQSLGQGLEFLIYFQGNSAPDKSGLPSDRFSAERTGGSVSTLTIQRTQQEDSAVYLCASSLGGYTFGSGTRLTVV.

This clonotype was detected only a few times. The CDR3 DNA sequence: TGTGCCACCAAAAAAGGGACAGAGAGCTCCTATAATTCACCCCTCCACTTT. It codes for CATKKGTESSYNSPLHF. The chain combines TRBV7-3 with TRBJ1-6, with 7 bases aligning to TRBD1. The trim removed 10 bases at V and 0 bases at J, leaving 12 bases unmatched. This CDR3 region has 17 residues. The germline V gene encodes CDR1 SGHTA and CDR2 FQGTGA.

In its sample, this clonotype was seen a few times. The V and J genes are TRBV6-6 and TRBJ2-5, with D perhaps being TRBD1 or TRBD2 (5 bases each). The germline V gene encodes CDR1 MNHNY and CDR2 SVGAGI (reference sequence). CDR3 length equals 14 residues. With 7 bases removed from V and 3 bases from J, the gap between germline ends came to 15 bases. CDR3 DNA: TGTGCCAGCATGTGGGAGACAGAGGAAGAGACCCAGTACTTC. Its translation: CASMWETEEETQYF.

On this clonotype itself: The conserved closing phenylalanine or tryptophan is absent in this CDR3, likely reflecting a read error. This chain uses TRBV19 with TRBJ2-7; perhaps D is TRBD1 or TRBD2 (6 bases each). The CDR3 covers 14 residues. The germline V gene has CDR1 LNHDA and CDR2 SQIVND (reference sequence). V was cut by 5 bases and J by 0 bases, with 11 bases left in between. In DNA form, the CDR3 reads TGTGCCAGTAGTGCGGGACATCTCTCCTACGAGCAGTACTTA. It translates to CASSAGHLSYEQYL.